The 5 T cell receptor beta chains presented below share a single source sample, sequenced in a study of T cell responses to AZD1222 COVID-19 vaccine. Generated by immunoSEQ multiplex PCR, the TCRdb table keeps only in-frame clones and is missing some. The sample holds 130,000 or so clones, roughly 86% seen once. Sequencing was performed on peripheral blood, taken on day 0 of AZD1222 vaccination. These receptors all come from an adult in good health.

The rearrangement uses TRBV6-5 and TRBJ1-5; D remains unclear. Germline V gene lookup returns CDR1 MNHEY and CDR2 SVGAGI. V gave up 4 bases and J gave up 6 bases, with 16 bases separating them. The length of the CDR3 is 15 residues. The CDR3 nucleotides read TGTGCCAGCAGTTCAGACCGGGCAGAGGGTCAGCCCCAGCATTTT. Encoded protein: CASSSDRAEGQPQHF.

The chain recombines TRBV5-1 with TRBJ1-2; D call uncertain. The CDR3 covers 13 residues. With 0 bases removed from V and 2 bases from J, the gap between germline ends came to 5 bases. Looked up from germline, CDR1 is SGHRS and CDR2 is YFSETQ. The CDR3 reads CASSLVKNYGYTF. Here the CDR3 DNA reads TGCGCCAGCAGCTTGGTTAAGAACTATGGCTACACCTTC.

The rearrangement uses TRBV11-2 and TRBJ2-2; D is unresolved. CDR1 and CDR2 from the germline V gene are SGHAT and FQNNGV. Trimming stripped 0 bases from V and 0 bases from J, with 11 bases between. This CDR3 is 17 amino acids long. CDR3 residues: CASSLEAAVANTGELFF. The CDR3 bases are TGTGCCAGCAGCTTAGAGGCGGCAGTCGCGAACACCGGGGAGCTGTTTTTT.

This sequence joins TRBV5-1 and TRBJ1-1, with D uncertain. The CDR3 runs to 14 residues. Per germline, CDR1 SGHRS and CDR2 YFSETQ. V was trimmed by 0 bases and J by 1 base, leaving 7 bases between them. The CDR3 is CASSLDRWNTEAFF. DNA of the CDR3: TGCGCCAGCAGCTTGGACCGATGGAACACTGAAGCTTTCTTT.

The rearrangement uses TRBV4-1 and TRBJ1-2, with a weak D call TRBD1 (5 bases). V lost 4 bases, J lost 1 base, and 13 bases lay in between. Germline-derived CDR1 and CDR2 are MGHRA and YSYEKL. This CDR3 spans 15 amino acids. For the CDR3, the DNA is TGCGCCAGCAGCCGGGAGGGACCTCTTAACTATGGCTACACCTTC. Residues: CASSREGPLNYGYTF.